The 7 T cell receptor beta chains below come from one sample, sequenced in a study of T cells in women clearing cervical HPV infection. Repertoires were generated with immunoSEQ multiplex PCR, while TCRdb's copy carries only in-frame clones and drops some. The sample spans approximately 31,000 clones; the ten largest clones claim about 6.8%. The sequenced sample was blood buffy coat. These receptors came from a woman between 18 and 69 years old with a cervical HPV16 infection that either progressed to CIN3+ or cleared (not recorded which).

About this clone itself: The observed sequence ends 3 residues before the CDR3 terminus, with the missing tail filled in from the germline J gene. J is TRBJ2-5 and V is TRBV7-6, with a weak D call TRBD2 (6 bases). Trimming left V 0 bases short and J 4 bases short, with 9 bases between. The CDR3 totals 14 residues. Germline values: CDR1 SGHVS, CDR2 FNYEAQ. This chain's CDR3 is CASSLAAGRETQYF. The covered CDR3 bases are TGTGCCAGCAGCTTAGCCGCGGGGAGAGAGACC.

As to this clone: The sequence runs out 3 residues before the end of the CDR3; the remainder is reconstructed from the germline J gene. This chain links TRBV6-2 or TRBV6-3 with TRBJ2-2; 8 nucleotides align to TRBD1. The CDR3 has 15 amino acids. V was clipped by 4 bases and J by 4 bases; unmatched bases: 5. Germline CDR1 MNHEY, CDR2 SVGEGT. The covered CDR3 bases are TGTGCCAGCAGTTCAACAGGGGGAGGCACCGGGGAG. Protein sequence: CASSSTGGGTGE. The whole CDR3 reads CASSSTGGGTGELFF.

On this clone itself: The read comes to an end 3 residues before the CDR3 does, leaving the germline J gene to fill in the end. J is TRBJ1-2 and V is TRBV7-9; the D is unclear. The germline V gene encodes CDR1 SEHNR and CDR2 FQNEAQ (reference sequence). The CDR3 consists of 14 residues. CDR3 DNA (partial): TGTGCCAGCAGCTTAGCGCGGGGTGACCGCGAC. This codes for CASSLARGDRD. From start to end, the CDR3 is CASSLARGDRDYTF.

In regard to this clone: The read ends 3 residues before the CDR3 terminus; that terminus is restored from the germline J gene. The chain joins TRBV20-1 to TRBJ2-3; 7 nucleotides agree with TRBD1. This CDR3 is built from 14 residues. CDR1 and CDR2 (germline): DFQATT, SNEGSKA (reference sequence). Partial CDR3 DNA: TGCAGTGCTATCAGACAGGGTACACAAGAGACG. It yields the protein CSAIRQGTQET. The whole CDR3 protein is CSAIRQGTQETQYF.

With regard to this clone: Sequencing ends 3 residues short of the CDR3 end; the germline J gene provides the rest. The chain links TRBV6-4 to TRBJ1-4, with 7 bases matching TRBD1. CDR3 length: 13 residues. In germline, CDR1 is MRHNA, CDR2 SNTAGT. This CDR3 reads CASAGTENSPLFF. The part of the CDR3 DNA that was read is TGTGCCAGCGCCGGGACAGAGAATTCACCA.

A word on this clone: Read sequence stops 3 residues before the CDR3 end, and the germline J gene provides the missing end. This chain links TRBV7-9 with TRBJ1-2, with unresolved D. The CDR3 is 13 residues long. Germline CDR1 SEHNR, CDR2 FQNEAQ (reference sequence). The CDR3 protein is CASSFPLADTYTF. The covered CDR3 bases are TGTGCCAGCAGCTTTCCCCTAGCGGATACC.

Of note for this clone: The CDR3 end is not reached by the read, which stops 3 residues before it; the germline J gene fills it in. The chain uses TRBV30 and TRBJ2-1; the match to TRBD2 covers 13 bases. Trimming removed 0 bases from V and 4 bases from J; junction bases left unmatched: 0. The CDR3 has 15 residues. Per the germline V gene, CDR1 is GTSNPN and CDR2 is SVGIG (reference sequence). The covered CDR3 bases are TGTGCCTGGAGTGTACTAGCGGGGGGGTACAATGAG. This codes for CAWSVLAGGYNE. The entire CDR3 is CAWSVLAGGYNEQFF.